The present TCR beta chain was sequenced within a study of T cell repertoires in cytomegalovirus infection. On the study more broadly: Researchers turned to recently identified HLA-C-restricted CMV epitopes as well as well-studied HLA-B-restricted ones. In public TCR beta signatures, there were indications of both CMV infection and matching HLA type. Whole-study results and caveats: HLA-C-restricted CMV clonotypes gave the most frequent clonotype in two of eight donors. Adding up the frequency of public TCR beta families identified people who carried CMV plus the relevant HLA.

TCRdb used MiXCR to reprocess the reads, holding one entry per CDR3 protein. The sample carries some 560,000 distinct CDR3 sequences, 40% recorded once. Trimming took 7 bases from V and 4 from J, leaving 13 bases between them. The CDR3 contains 13 residues. Of note for this clonotype: The target antigen is unknown.

This rearrangement joins TRBV12-3 or TRBV12-4 to TRBJ1-2, with a tentative D call TRBD1 (5 bases). The clonotype originates from a human donor in good health (CMV status not recorded). Some clones in this sample may be carry-over from other donors' samples. Sample: cultured PBMCs, taken from culture after CMV antigen stimulation. The CDR3 here is CASNLDSGYGYTF. The CDR3 DNA reads TGTGCCAGCAACCTCGACAGCGGCTATGGCTACACCTTC.